A selection of T cell receptor beta chains follows, all from one sample in a study of PD-1 blockade in classical Hodgkin lymphoma. The data were produced by immunoSEQ multiplex PCR, yet TCRdb's version contains in-frame clones alone and is incomplete. The sample consists of 25,000 to 35,000 clones, about 88% of them appearing once. Sequencing was performed on CD4+ T cells from blood. The receptors here all came from a human donor with classical Hodgkin lymphoma. Each CDR3 is given with its conserved first and last residue. D genes are given only for firm matches. Some rows have no size entry. The others give once, few or many, or a class for an expanded clone.

V gene: TRBV19
clone size: -
J gene: TRBJ1-1
D gene: TRBD1
CDR3 DNA: TGTGCCAGTAGCGACAGGGCGGACACTGAAGCTTTCTTT
CDR3 protein: CASSDRADTEAFF

V gene: TRBV6-1
clone size: -
J gene: TRBJ1-1
D gene: -
CDR3 DNA: TGTGCCAGCAGTGAAGGGGGCACTTGGGGCACTGAAGCTTTCTTT
CDR3 protein: CASSEGGTWGTEAFF

V gene: TRBV5-6
clone size: -
J gene: TRBJ2-7
D gene: -
CDR3 DNA: TGTGCCAGCAGCTCTGCCGGCGACGGTTCCTCCTACGAGCAGTACTTC
CDR3 protein: CASSSAGDGSSYEQYF

V gene: TRBV25-1
clone size: -
J gene: TRBJ1-4
D gene: TRBD1
CDR3 DNA: TGTGCCAGCAGTGAGGGACAGGGAGGTGAAAAACTGTTTTTT
CDR3 protein: CASSEGQGGEKLFF

V gene: TRBV7-9
clone size: -
J gene: TRBJ1-1
D gene: -
CDR3 DNA: TGTGCCAGCACCCGGACGGAGAACACTGAAGCTTTCTTT
CDR3 protein: CASTRTENTEAFF

V gene: TRBV28
clone size: -
J gene: TRBJ1-3
D gene: -
CDR3 DNA: TGTGCCAGCAGTTTTCAGGGCGGAAACACCATATATTTT
CDR3 protein: CASSFQGGNTIYF

V gene: TRBV5-5
clone size: -
J gene: TRBJ2-3
D gene: -
CDR3 DNA: TGTGCCAGCAGCTTGACCTTCACAGATACGCAGTATTTT
CDR3 protein: CASSLTFTDTQYF

V gene: TRBV4-1
clone size: few
J gene: TRBJ2-3
D gene: -
CDR3 DNA: TGCGCCAGCAGCCAAGATAGGGCCATCACAGATACGCAGTATTTT
CDR3 protein: CASSQDRAITDTQYF

V gene: TRBV19
clone size: -
J gene: TRBJ2-5
D gene: TRBD1
CDR3 DNA: TGTGCCAGTAGTACGGGGACAGGGAATCCGGAGACCCAGTACTTC
CDR3 protein: CASSTGTGNPETQYF

V gene: TRBV5-6
clone size: -
J gene: TRBJ2-5
D gene: TRBD1
CDR3 DNA: TGTGCCAGCAGCTCGACAGGGTACCAACGAGAGACCCAGTACTTC
CDR3 protein: CASSSTGYQRETQYF

V gene: TRBV28
clone size: -
J gene: TRBJ1-1
D gene: -
CDR3 DNA: TGTGCCAGCAGCCCCCGCTCCTCAGGACGGTACACTGAAGCTTTCTTT
CDR3 protein: CASSPRSSGRYTEAFF

V gene: TRBV6-6
clone size: -
J gene: TRBJ2-5
D gene: -
CDR3 DNA: TGTGCCAGCCGGAGGGGGTACCAAGAGACCCAGTACTTC
CDR3 protein: CASRRGYQETQYF

V gene: TRBV5-1
clone size: few
J gene: TRBJ2-1
D gene: TRBD2
CDR3 DNA: TGCGCCAGCAGCTTGGGACTAGCGGGAGGGCCCACCTACAATGAGCAGTTCTTC
CDR3 protein: CASSLGLAGGPTYNEQFF

V gene: TRBV19
clone size: -
J gene: TRBJ2-2
D gene: TRBD2
CDR3 DNA: TGTGCCAGCCGAGCGGGAGCGAGCACCGGGGAGCTGTTTTTT
CDR3 protein: CASRAGASTGELFF

V gene: TRBV19
clone size: -
J gene: TRBJ1-1
D gene: TRBD1
CDR3 DNA: TGTGCCAGTACTACAGGGGCGGTGAACACTGAAGCTTTCTTT
CDR3 protein: CASTTGAVNTEAFF

V gene: TRBV5-6
clone size: -
J gene: TRBJ2-1
D gene: -
CDR3 DNA: TGTGCCAGCAGCTTACTTCTAGGCAAAGGTGGTCGCAATGAGCAGTTCTTC
CDR3 protein: CASSLLLGKGGRNEQFF

V gene: TRBV28
clone size: -
J gene: TRBJ2-3
D gene: TRBD1
CDR3 DNA: TGTGCCAGCAGTCCGCCCGACAGGGCTTACGCAGATACGCAGTATTTT
CDR3 protein: CASSPPDRAYADTQYF

V gene: TRBV27
clone size: -
J gene: TRBJ2-1
D gene: TRBD2
CDR3 DNA: TGTGCCAGCAGTTTATTATGGACTAGCCGGTACAATGAGCAGTTCTTC
CDR3 protein: CASSLLWTSRYNEQFF

V gene: TRBV12-5
clone size: -
J gene: TRBJ1-1
D gene: -
CDR3 DNA: TGTGCTAGTGGTTTCTCGGCAGGTGAAGCTTTCTTT
CDR3 protein: CASGFSAGEAFF

V gene: TRBV11-2
clone size: -
J gene: TRBJ2-1
D gene: TRBD2
CDR3 DNA: TGTGCCACCATGGGGCTAGCGGGAAATGAGCAGTTCTTC
CDR3 protein: CATMGLAGNEQFF

V gene: TRBV5-4
clone size: -
J gene: TRBJ2-5
D gene: -
CDR3 DNA: TGTGCCAGCAGCTTTCCAGGGGACCAAGAGACCCAGTACTTC
CDR3 protein: CASSFPGDQETQYF

V gene: TRBV2
clone size: -
J gene: TRBJ1-1
D gene: -
CDR3 DNA: TGTGCCAGCAGTGCGGAGGGAGCGACTGAAGCTTTCTTT
CDR3 protein: CASSAEGATEAFF

V gene: TRBV10-3
clone size: -
J gene: TRBJ2-3
D gene: -
CDR3 DNA: TGTGCCATCAGTGGACTATCTAGCACAGATACGCAGTATTTT
CDR3 protein: CAISGLSSTDTQYF

V gene: TRBV18
clone size: -
J gene: TRBJ2-1
D gene: TRBD2
CDR3 DNA: TGTGCCAGCTCCCCGGGACTAGCGGACTACAATGAGCAGTTCTTC
CDR3 protein: CASSPGLADYNEQFF

V gene: TRBV4-1
clone size: -
J gene: TRBJ1-1
D gene: -
CDR3 DNA: TGCGCCAGCAGCCAAGATGGGAGGGCGAGTATATATCTGAACACTGAAGCTTTCTTT
CDR3 protein: CASSQDGRASIYLNTEAFF

V gene: TRBV5-6
clone size: -
J gene: TRBJ1-1
D gene: -
CDR3 DNA: TGTGCCAGCAGCTTAACACGGATGAACACTGAAGCTTTCTTT
CDR3 protein: CASSLTRMNTEAFF

V gene: TRBV14
clone size: -
J gene: TRBJ1-2
D gene: -
CDR3 DNA: TGTGCCAGCAGCCGGCCGGGTAGCTATGGCTACACCTTC
CDR3 protein: CASSRPGSYGYTF

V gene: TRBV5-1
clone size: -
J gene: TRBJ2-5
D gene: TRBD2
CDR3 DNA: TGCGCCAGCAGCACAGGACTAGCGGGAGGGTCAGAGACCCAGTACTTC
CDR3 protein: CASSTGLAGGSETQYF

V gene: TRBV2
clone size: few
J gene: TRBJ2-1
D gene: -
CDR3 DNA: TGTGCCAGCAGTGTACTAGCCCCTCTGGTTGAGCAGTTCTTC
CDR3 protein: CASSVLAPLVEQFF

V gene: TRBV6-5
clone size: -
J gene: TRBJ2-7
D gene: TRBD1
CDR3 DNA: TGTGCCAGCAGTTCCGGACAGGGGGCCTACGAGCAGTACTTC
CDR3 protein: CASSSGQGAYEQYF

V gene: TRBV5-1
clone size: -
J gene: TRBJ2-5
D gene: TRBD1
CDR3 DNA: TGCGCCAGCAGTACCGGGACAGGGGGAGAGACCCAGTACTTC
CDR3 protein: CASSTGTGGETQYF

V gene: TRBV18
clone size: few
J gene: TRBJ1-4
D gene: -
CDR3 DNA: TGTGCCAGCTCACCAAATAATGAAAAACTGTTTTTT
CDR3 protein: CASSPNNEKLFF

V gene: TRBV5-1
clone size: -
J gene: TRBJ2-7
D gene: -
CDR3 DNA: TGCGCCAGCAGCTTGGCCCGGACCGTCTACGAGCAGTACTTC
CDR3 protein: CASSLARTVYEQYF

V gene: TRBV27
clone size: -
J gene: TRBJ2-1
D gene: TRBD2
CDR3 DNA: TGTGCCACAAAAAGAGGGGCGGGAGGCTATAATGAGCAGTTCTTC
CDR3 protein: CATKRGAGGYNEQFF

V gene: TRBV10-3
clone size: -
J gene: TRBJ1-2
D gene: -
CDR3 DNA: TGTGCCATCAGGGGAGTCCGGGGTCATGGCTACACCTTC
CDR3 protein: CAIRGVRGHGYTF